The 21 T cell receptor beta chains listed next were all sequenced from one sample in a study of T cell responses to AZD1222 COVID-19 vaccine. Clones were sequenced by immunoSEQ multiplex PCR, and TCRdb holds only the in-frame ones, with some missing. Of under 150,000 clones listed, approximately 94% are singletons. Sequencing used peripheral blood, obtained on day 0 of AZD1222 vaccination. These receptors all come from an adult in good health.

This chain connects TRBV6-5 to TRBJ1-5; 8 nucleotides match TRBD1. Germline CDR1 MNHEY, CDR2 SVGAGI. CDR3 length equals 15 residues. V lost 0 bases to trimming and J lost 4 bases; unmatched junction nucleotides: 2. CDR3 sequence: CASSYSGTGNQPQHF. The CDR3 nucleotides read TGTGCCAGCAGTTACTCCGGGACAGGAAATCAGCCCCAGCATTTT.

V is TRBV10-2 and J is TRBJ2-7; no clear D. The CDR3 has 13 residues. The germline V gene encodes CDR1 WSHSY and CDR2 SAAADI. Trimming took 4 bases from V and 4 from J, leaving 11 bases between them. The CDR3 nucleotides read TGCGCCAGCAGTGCGGCTACCCAGTACGAGCAGTACTTC. Protein sequence: CASSAATQYEQYF.

The chain carries TRBV27 and TRBJ2-7; D call uncertain. V lost 6 bases and J 4 bases, leaving 19 bases between the germline ends. In germline, CDR1 is MNHEY, CDR2 SMNVEV (reference sequence). This CDR3 is built from 15 residues. The CDR3, as DNA: TGTGCCAGCAGCTCCGACATGTCTTCCGTTTACGAGCAGTACTTC. Amino acids: CASSSDMSSVYEQYF.

J is TRBJ1-1 and V is TRBV23-1; D is unresolved. TRBV23-1 is marked as an open reading frame, function uncertain. The CDR3 loop spans 16 amino acids. The germline V and J ends were trimmed by 4 bases and 1 base, with 16 bases remaining between them. CDR3: CASSPGRGFRNTEAFF. The DNA of the CDR3 is TGCGCCAGCAGTCCCGGTCGCGGTTTCAGGAACACTGAAGCTTTCTTT.

The chain couples TRBV3-1 (or the pseudogene TRBV3-2) to TRBJ2-5; a weak D match, TRBD1 (5 bases). The V gene lost 4 bases and the J gene lost 2 bases, with 5 bases spanning the gap. Germline V lookup: CDR1 LGHDT, CDR2 YNNKEL (reference sequence). The CDR3 is made up of 12 amino acids. Written as DNA, the CDR3 is TGTGCCAGCAGCCGACAGCAAGAGACCCAGTACTTC. Translation gives CASSRQQETQYF.

This clone was counted between two and nine times. The chain recombines TRBV24-1 with TRBJ2-3, with unresolved D. In germline, CDR1 is KGHDR, CDR2 SFDVKD. The ends were cut back, 0 bases at V and 5 bases at J, with 2 bases in the middle. The CDR3 covers 12 residues. The CDR3 loop is CATSDLGDTQYF. Written as DNA, the CDR3 is TGTGCCACCAGTGATTTGGGAGATACGCAGTATTTT.

The CDR3 DNA sequence: TGTGCCAGCAGCTTCGGTAGCACAGATACGCAGTATTTT. Translation: CASSFGSTDTQYF. The chain links TRBV5-4 to TRBJ2-3; D ambiguous. V was trimmed by 2 bases and J by 0 bases, leaving 4 bases between them. Germline-derived CDR1 and CDR2 are SGHNT and YYREEE (reference sequence). This CDR3 has 13 residues.

The chain has TRBV6-5 and TRBJ2-7, with D maybe TRBD2 (5 bases). Trimming pared 4 bases from V and 2 bases from J, leaving 12 bases between. Germline CDR1 MNHEY, CDR2 SVGAGI. The CDR3 runs to 14 residues. This CDR3 reads CASSFTSSPYEQYF. The CDR3 nucleotides read TGTGCCAGCAGTTTCACTAGTAGTCCCTACGAGCAGTACTTC.

V is TRBV18 and J is TRBJ1-1; 9 bases agree with TRBD1. V lost 2 bases to trimming and J lost 10 bases; unmatched junction nucleotides: 5. Per the germline V gene, CDR1 is KGHSH and CDR2 is LQKENI. The CDR3 contains 13 residues. The CDR3 sequence is CASSPTGTGLAFF. Written as DNA, the CDR3 is TGTGCCAGCTCACCAACGGGGACAGGGTTAGCTTTCTTT.

The rearrangement joins TRBV5-5 to TRBJ2-7, with a weak D call TRBD1 (5 bases). Germline V CDR1 and CDR2: SGHKS, YYEKEE (reference sequence). The CDR3 is made up of 15 amino acids. Trimming stripped 0 bases from V and 7 bases from J, with 17 bases between. The CDR3 coding sequence is TGTGCCAGCAGCTTGGCTCTCGGCAGGGCGGAGGAGCAGTACTTC. It yields the protein CASSLALGRAEEQYF.

The V and J genes are TRBV18 and TRBJ1-1; no definite D call. The CDR3 consists of 13 residues. Germline loops: CDR1 KGHSH, CDR2 LQKENI. Trimming took off 2 bases at V and 0 bases at J, with 4 bases between the two ends. CDR3 DNA: TGTGCCAGCTCACCAAACATGAACACTGAAGCTTTCTTT. Its protein product is CASSPNMNTEAFF.

V is TRBV18 and J is TRBJ1-4; D is ambiguous. Germline CDR1 reads KGHSH; CDR2 reads LQKENI. Trimming took off 2 bases at V and 7 bases at J, with 8 bases between the two ends. The CDR3 covers 13 residues. CDR3 bases: TGTGCCAGCTCACCATCCGGAGGTGAAAAACTGTTTTTT. It is translated as CASSPSGGEKLFF.

J is TRBJ1-2 and V is TRBV29-1, with D perhaps matching TRBD1 (5 bases). Trimming left V 3 bases short and J 4 bases short, with 12 bases between. CDR3 length equals 13 residues. CDR1 and CDR2 (germline): SQVTM, ANQGSEA. The CDR3, as DNA: TGCAGCGTTGACGAGGGGCAGAGCTATGGCTACACCTTC. Translation gives CSVDEGQSYGYTF.

This chain joins TRBV7-6 and TRBJ2-5; TRBD2 matches 11 bases. V gave up 3 bases and J gave up 5 bases; unmatched junction bases: 5. This CDR3 is built from 15 residues. CDR1 is SGHVS and CDR2 is FNYEAQ in the germline V gene. CDR3 DNA: TGTGCCAGCAGCTTTACTAGCGGGAGTCCGGAGACCCAGTACTTC. Translated, it gives CASSFTSGSPETQYF.

The CDR3 reads CASSKMKREGIGTGELFF. CDR3 in DNA: TGTGCCAGCAGCAAGATGAAAAGGGAGGGGATAGGCACCGGGGAGCTGTTTTTT. The V gene is TRBV5-8, the J gene TRBJ2-2; 7 bases align to TRBD2. CDR1 is SGHTS, CDR2 YDEGEE, per germline. This CDR3 has 18 residues. V shed 4 bases, J shed 4 bases, and the junction held 16 bases outside the gene matches.

This clone was detected once. The chain employs TRBV11-3 and TRBJ2-1; D is unclear. This CDR3 region has 12 residues. With 5 bases removed from V and 5 bases from J, the gap between germline ends came to 7 bases. The germline gives CDR1 SGHNT, CDR2 YENEEA. This CDR3 is CASSRTNNEQFF. The CDR3 nucleotides are TGTGCCAGCAGCCGTACTAACAATGAGCAGTTCTTC.

The chain recombines TRBV6-5 with TRBJ2-5, with a tentative D call TRBD1 (6 bases). Germline V gives CDR1 MNHEY, CDR2 SVGAGI. Trimming left V 5 bases short and J 5 bases short, with 18 bases between. The CDR3 loop spans 15 amino acids. This CDR3 reads CASSPTGHFLETQYF. CDR3 in DNA: TGTGCCAGCAGTCCTACGGGACACTTCTTGGAGACCCAGTACTTC.

The chain recombines TRBV7-2 with TRBJ2-5; D is uncertain. The germline V gene has CDR1 SGHTA and CDR2 FQGNSA. V was pared by 5 bases and J by 4 bases, with 11 bases between. The CDR3 length is 13 residues. This CDR3 reads CASSLGKAETQYF. Here the CDR3 DNA reads TGTGCCAGCAGCCTAGGGAAGGCAGAGACCCAGTACTTC.

The chain uses TRBV19 and TRBJ2-6, with D perhaps assigned TRBD1 or TRBD2 (5 bases each). The CDR3 is made up of 16 amino acids. Germline CDR1 reads LNHDA; CDR2 reads SQIVND (reference sequence). V gave up 0 bases and J gave up 2 bases, with 8 bases separating them. CDR3 in amino acids: CASSIEGVPGANVLTF. The CDR3 coding sequence is TGTGCCAGTAGTATAGAGGGGGTGCCTGGGGCCAACGTCCTGACTTTC.

This chain links TRBV5-4 with TRBJ2-5; D gene ambiguous. CDR1 SGHNT and CDR2 YYREEE come from the germline V gene (reference sequence). With 3 bases removed from V and 5 bases from J, the gap between germline ends came to 17 bases. The length of the CDR3 is 15 residues. The CDR3 DNA reads TGTGCCAGCAGCTCACCTCATGCGCCCCACGAGACCCAGTACTTC. The encoded protein is CASSSPHAPHETQYF.

This sequence joins TRBV3-1 (or the pseudogene TRBV3-2) and TRBJ1-1; the D gene is possibly TRBD1 (6 bases). In germline, CDR1 is LGHDT, CDR2 YNNKEL (reference sequence). V lost 7 bases and J lost 0, with 18 bases in between. This CDR3 is 16 amino acids long. CDR3 nucleotide sequence: TGTGCCAGCACAATTTCCGGGGGACACATGAACACTGAAGCTTTCTTT. As protein: CASTISGGHMNTEAFF.